This T cell receptor beta chain was sequenced during a study of shared clonotypes between healthy human individuals. In the study overall: Three plates each covered CD4 naive and memory; CD8 naive two, CD8 memory one.

As regards this clone: Its cognate antigen is unknown.

Assay: immunoSEQ multiplex PCR; the TCRdb copy retains only in-frame clones and omits some. This repertoire shows about 380,000 clones, 90% to 97% found once; its top ten account for approximately 0.32%. Study outcomes and limitations: The naive CD4 repertoires of four donors were compared, and 5% to 6.5% of clonotypes were shared.

Donors, without exception, were Caucasian adults residing in Nashville, Tennessee. Trimming took off 6 bases at V and 0 bases at J, with 6 bases between the two ends. Germline V gene lookup returns CDR1 ENHRY and CDR2 SYGVKD. This CDR3 has 12 amino acids. The receptor was derived from a man aged 30 to 39 in good health. V usage is TRBV10-3 and J usage is TRBJ2-7, with D possibly matching TRBD1 (6 bases). Sequencing input: memory CD8+ T cells sorted from blood. Subset: CD45RO+ cells pooled with CCR7-negative TemRA cells. Written as DNA, the CDR3 is TGTGCCATCAGGGACAGCTCCTACGAGCAGTACTTC. As protein: CAIRDSSYEQYF.